The present T cell receptor (beta chain) was sequenced within a study of blood T cell repertoires in COVID-19. Whole-study context: The United States, Italy and Spain supplied acute and convalescent COVID-19 samples. The cDNA or gDNA used as material had been derived from T cells, B-cell-depleted T cells, or PBMCs.

This clone was observed a handful of times. In the original workflow: For nucleated cells, counts were estimated from reference gene primer amplification. Clones were sequenced by immunoSEQ multiplex PCR, and TCRdb holds only the in-frame ones, with some missing. The DNA was the basis for D and trimming; V, J and clone size are from that table. The data hold over 85,000 clones, with around 87% observed a single time. CDR1 is LNHDA, CDR2 SQIVND, per germline (reference sequence). This CDR3 spans 16 amino acids. J lost 0 bases, V lost 5 bases, and 9 bases had no gene match. J is TRBJ1-1 and V is TRBV19, with TRBD1 identical over 7 bases. This TCR derives from a human donor in a cohort sampled during active COVID-19. The sequencing input was peripheral blood. In DNA form, the CDR3 reads TGTGCCAGTAGTGGCCGGGACAGTGTGGTGAACACTGAAGCTTTCTTT. It yields the protein CASSGRDSVVNTEAFF.